This is a list of T cell receptor beta chains from one sample in a study of cytomegalovirus exposure and HLA in healthy donors. TCRdb's table, derived via immunoSEQ multiplex PCR, lists solely in-frame clones and lacks some. Seen here are 150,000 to 200,000 clones, approximately 80% observed once, and the top ten hold approximately 15%. Source material: PBMCs. These receptors originate from a middle-aged woman in good health and CMV-seronegative. The CDR3 runs from the conserved cysteine through the conserved F or W. Fields, in order: V gene, clone size, D gene, J gene, CDR3 protein, CDR3 DNA. The D gene is left open where the match is weak. Clone sizes are given selectively: once, few, many, or a class where the clone is expanded.

>TRBV4-3|NA|NA|TRBJ1-1
CASSALTEAGTEAFF
TGCGCCAGCAGCGCTCTGACCGAGGCGGGCACTGAAGCTTTCTTT
>TRBV18|NA|NA|TRBJ2-1
CASSSVGRGTYNEQFF
TGTGCCAGCTCATCCGTAGGAAGGGGCACTTACAATGAGCAGTTCTTC
>TRBV2|NA|TRBD1|TRBJ2-5
CASSRDREETQYF
TGTGCCAGCAGTAGGGACAGGGAAGAGACCCAGTACTTC
>TRBV27|NA|TRBD2|TRBJ2-1
CASSLEPGTRDVEQFF
TGTGCCAGCAGTCTCGAGCCCGGGACTAGAGATGTAGAGCAGTTCTTC
>TRBV9|few|NA|TRBJ2-3
CASSSSVGGPDTQYF
TGTGCCAGCAGCTCCTCTGTCGGGGGGCCAGATACGCAGTATTTT
>TRBV6-6|NA|TRBD1|TRBJ1-2
CASSPGGQGSYGYTF
TGTGCCAGCTCCCCTGGGGGACAGGGGTCGTATGGCTACACCTTC
>TRBV19|NA|TRBD1|TRBJ2-7
CASRGQGFGEQYF
TGTGCCAGTAGGGGACAGGGGTTCGGCGAGCAGTACTTC
>TRBV7-2|NA|TRBD1|TRBJ1-1
CASSPGTGTNTEAFF
TGTGCCAGCAGTCCCGGGACAGGCACGAACACTGAAGCTTTCTTT
>TRBV6-6|NA|TRBD2|TRBJ2-7
CASTTREGREQYF
TGTGCCAGCACCACCCGGGAGGGCCGCGAGCAGTACTTC
>TRBV27|few|TRBD2|TRBJ2-1
CASRSGRVGNEQFF
TGTGCCAGCAGAAGCGGGAGAGTCGGAAATGAGCAGTTCTTC
>TRBV18|NA|TRBD1|TRBJ1-1
CASSPFAEGANTEAFF
TGTGCCAGCTCACCATTCGCAGAGGGGGCCAACACTGAAGCTTTCTTT
>TRBV6-1|NA|TRBD1|TRBJ2-1
CASSEWGTGRRYNEQFF
TGTGCCAGCAGTGAATGGGGGACAGGGCGAAGATACAATGAGCAGTTCTTC
>TRBV5-5|NA|TRBD2|TRBJ2-7
CASRPGLAGGTYEQYF
TGTGCCAGCAGACCGGGACTAGCGGGGGGTACCTACGAGCAGTACTTC
>TRBV5-8|NA|TRBD1|TRBJ1-5
CASSIGQGNQPQHF
TGTGCCAGCAGCATAGGACAGGGAAATCAGCCCCAGCATTTT
>TRBV11-2|NA|NA|TRBJ2-7
CASSHPAGRIGAFFYEQYF
TGTGCCAGCAGTCATCCGGCGGGAAGGATTGGCGCGTTTTTCTACGAGCAGTACTTC
>TRBV11-2|NA|NA|TRBJ1-4
CASSLSGEKLFF
TGTGCCAGCAGCTTATCAGGGGAAAAACTGTTTTTT
>TRBV7-3|NA|TRBD1|TRBJ2-3
CASSLWTGRGGTDTQYF
TGTGCCAGCAGCTTATGGACAGGGCGAGGGGGCACAGATACGCAGTATTTT
>TRBV19|NA|NA|TRBJ2-6
CASSPRGRSGANGLTF
TGTGCCAGTAGTCCCCGAGGAAGGTCTGGGGCCAACGGCCTGACTTTC
>TRBV11-2|NA|NA|TRBJ1-1
CASSQDRNTEAFF
TGTGCCAGCAGCCAGGACAGGAACACTGAAGCTTTCTTT
>TRBV10-3|NA|TRBD1|TRBJ2-5
CAISEGTGGMETQYF
TGTGCCATCAGTGAGGGGACAGGGGGCATGGAGACCCAGTACTTC
>TRBV6-4|few|NA|TRBJ2-6
CASSDGSGANGLTF
TGTGCCAGCAGTGACGGCTCTGGGGCCAACGGCCTGACTTTC
>TRBV30|NA|NA|TRBJ2-2
CAWSYSSGELFF
TGTGCCTGGAGTTACTCTTCCGGGGAGCTGTTTTTT
>TRBV15|NA|TRBD1|TRBJ2-3
CATSREGTGGQYF
TGTGCCACCAGCAGAGAAGGGACAGGGGGCCAGTATTTT
>TRBV5-1|NA|TRBD1|TRBJ2-5
CASSVTGGETQYF
TGCGCCAGCAGCGTTACAGGGGGGGAGACCCAGTACTTC
>TRBV5-1|NA|TRBD1|TRBJ1-1
CASSSQGGNTEAFF
TGCGCCAGCAGCTCGCAGGGGGGTAACACTGAAGCTTTCTTT
>TRBV4-1|once|TRBD1|TRBJ1-6
CASSPGQISYNSPLHF
TGCGCCAGCAGCCCGGGACAGATCTCCTATAATTCACCCCTCCACTTT
>TRBV7-9|NA|NA|TRBJ2-7
CSSSLGVGYEQYF
TGTTCCAGCAGCCTCGGGGTCGGCTACGAGCAGTACTTC
>TRBV28|NA|TRBD1|TRBJ2-7
CASSLTGGHEQYF
TGTGCCAGCAGTTTGACAGGGGGCCACGAGCAGTACTTC
>TRBV20-1|NA|NA|TRBJ2-7
CSAVTIPGLYF
TGCAGTGCCGTTACCATCCCTGGGCTGTACTTC
>TRBV14|NA|TRBD2|TRBJ2-3
CASSRALAVGTDTQYF
TGTGCCAGCAGCCGTGCCCTAGCGGTCGGCACAGATACGCAGTATTTT
>TRBV7-6|NA|TRBD1|TRBJ2-7
CASSRQGAYEQYF
TGTGCCAGCAGCCGACAGGGAGCCTACGAGCAGTACTTC
>TRBV29-1|NA|TRBD1|TRBJ2-1
CSVEAGGSISYNEQFF
TGCAGCGTTGAGGCAGGGGGTTCAATTTCCTACAATGAGCAGTTCTTC
>TRBV7-9|once|TRBD1|TRBJ1-5
CANLAGQGSNQPQHF
TGTGCCAACCTAGCCGGACAGGGGAGCAATCAGCCCCAGCATTTT
>TRBV7-2|NA|NA|TRBJ2-2
CASSFGGTNTGELFF
TGTGCCAGCAGCTTTGGCGGAACGAACACCGGGGAGCTGTTTTTT
>TRBV9|NA|NA|TRBJ2-1
CASSPLRLGNEQFF
TGTGCCAGCAGCCCTCTCCGACTTGGAAATGAGCAGTTCTTC
>TRBV7-9|once|NA|TRBJ2-7
CASSLAGVGEQYF
TGTGCCAGCAGCTTAGCGGGAGTAGGCGAGCAGTACTTC
>TRBV25-1|NA|NA|TRBJ2-1
CASSEETSSYNEQFF
TGTGCCAGCAGTGAAGAGACTAGTTCCTACAATGAGCAGTTCTTC
>TRBV19|NA|NA|TRBJ2-1
CASSRGVQVINEQFF
TGTGCCAGTAGTAGGGGGGTACAGGTAATTAATGAGCAGTTCTTC
>TRBV2|NA|NA|TRBJ2-7
CASRAGSSYEQYF
TGTGCCAGCAGGGCGGGGAGCTCCTACGAGCAGTACTTC
>TRBV5-1|NA|TRBD1|TRBJ2-7
CASSSGQGVSEQYF
TGCGCCAGCAGCTCGGGACAGGGGGTCAGCGAGCAGTACTTC
>TRBV9|NA|TRBD2|TRBJ2-6
CASSVAGTRGAGANVLTF
TGTGCCAGCAGCGTAGCCGGGACTAGAGGAGCTGGGGCCAACGTCCTGACTTTC
>TRBV4-3|NA|TRBD2|TRBJ2-1
CASTPRAGGPNEQFF
TGCGCCAGCACCCCCCGGGCGGGGGGCCCAAATGAGCAGTTCTTC
>TRBV19|NA|TRBD1|TRBJ1-5
CASSPTGVGNQPQHF
TGTGCCAGTAGTCCGACAGGGGTCGGAAATCAGCCCCAGCATTTT
>TRBV19|NA|TRBD1|TRBJ1-6
CASKGTGRNSPLHF
TGTGCCAGTAAGGGGACAGGGCGAAATTCACCCCTCCACTTT
>TRBV6-1|NA|TRBD1|TRBJ1-1
CASSLDRVGTEAFF
TGTGCCAGCAGTTTAGACAGGGTAGGCACTGAAGCTTTCTTT
>TRBV4-1|NA|TRBD2|TRBJ2-3
CASSPGLDPDTQYF
TGCGCCAGCAGCCCAGGACTAGACCCAGATACGCAGTATTTT
>TRBV4-3|NA|TRBD2|TRBJ2-1
CASSQGLGTSAYNEQFF
TGCGCCAGCAGCCAAGGACTAGGGACTAGCGCCTACAATGAGCAGTTCTTC
>TRBV7-2|NA|TRBD2|TRBJ2-1
CASSNSGSWVNEQFF
TGTGCCAGCAGCAATAGCGGGTCTTGGGTAAATGAGCAGTTCTTC